A selection of T cell receptor beta chains follows, all from one sample in a study of T cell responses to AZD1222 COVID-19 vaccine. The repertoire was sequenced with immunoSEQ multiplex PCR; TCRdb's copy has only in-frame clones and lacks some. Among approximately 60,000 clones listed, approximately 80% were seen once. The sample consisted of peripheral blood, taken on day 0 of AZD1222 vaccination. All receptors derive from an adult in good health. The CDR3 runs from the conserved cysteine through the conserved F or W. A D gene is named only where the DNA matches it firmly. Clone size is shown for a subset of rows, as once, few, many or a class of expanded clone.

cdr3_nt cdr3_aa j_call v_call clone_size cdr3_length d_call
TGTGCCAGCAGCCCTTTTGGGGCAGGCAGGAACACTGAAGCTTTCTTT CASSPFGAGRNTEAFF TRBJ1-1 TRBV7-8 - 16 -
TGTGCCAGCAGCTTGGAAGGTACGCAGTATTTT CASSLEGTQYF TRBJ2-3 TRBV5-6 - 11 -
TGTGCCAGCGCCAAAGACGGGAACACTGAAGCTTTCTTT CASAKDGNTEAFF TRBJ1-1 TRBV6-5 - 13 -
TGTGCCTGGAATCCTGGGTCCTATAATTCACCCCTCCACTTT CAWNPGSYNSPLHF TRBJ1-6 TRBV30 - 14 -
TGTGCCAGCAGCATGGGACAGGGGGCCACTGAAGCTTTCTTT CASSMGQGATEAFF TRBJ1-1 TRBV7-9 - 14 TRBD1
TGCGCCAGCAGCCCGAGCGGGGGCGTTGGCGGCGCCTACACCTTC CASSPSGGVGGAYTF TRBJ1-2 TRBV4-3 - 15 -
TGTGCCAGCAGTTCGGACAGTTTCACAGATACGCAGTATTTT CASSSDSFTDTQYF TRBJ2-3 TRBV27 - 14 -
TGTGCCAGCAGCTCCTGGACGAAGAACTATGGCTACACCTTC CASSSWTKNYGYTF TRBJ1-2 TRBV11-2 once 14 -
TGTGCCAGCAGCCAAACTTTACACGTCGGGCAGTATTTT CASSQTLHVGQYF TRBJ2-3 TRBV14 - 13 -
TGTGCCAGCAGCCAAGATCAAGGATCGGGCGAGCAGTACTTC CASSQDQGSGEQYF TRBJ2-7 TRBV14 - 14 -
TGTGCCAGCACGGCAGGGGGCGCATATGGCTACACCTTC CASTAGGAYGYTF TRBJ1-2 TRBV6-5 - 13 TRBD1
TGTGCCAGCAGCTTAACGGGAGGGGGGACAGATACGCAGTATTTT CASSLTGGGTDTQYF TRBJ2-3 TRBV7-6 - 15 TRBD2
TGTGCCAGCAGCTACAGGGACCTAGGGCCTGGAAACACCATATATTTT CASSYRDLGPGNTIYF TRBJ1-3 TRBV3-1/TRBV3-2 few 16 -
TGTGCCAGCGGTGAAGACGGGACAGGGCCCTATGGCTACACCTTC CASGEDGTGPYGYTF TRBJ1-2 TRBV27 - 15 TRBD1
TGTGCCAGTAGTATAGTGGTGGGACCTTACGAGCAGTACTTC CASSIVVGPYEQYF TRBJ2-7 TRBV19 - 14 -
TGTGCCAGCAGTTCCTCCGGGACAGCGGAGACTCAGCCCCAGCATTTT CASSSSGTAETQPQHF TRBJ1-5 TRBV28 - 16 TRBD1
TGTGCCAGCAGCGCGGGGGGGACGGACTACGAGCAGTACTTC CASSAGGTDYEQYF TRBJ2-7 TRBV11-3 - 14 TRBD2
TGTGCCATCAGCGCGACCGGGGCTGGAAACACCATATATTTT CAISATGAGNTIYF TRBJ1-3 TRBV10-3 - 14 -
TGTGCCAGCTCACCAAGTGCAACTAATGAAAAACTGTTTTTT CASSPSATNEKLFF TRBJ1-4 TRBV18 - 14 -
TGCGCCAGCAGCCAAGATACAGGGGCCCTCTATGGCTACACCTTC CASSQDTGALYGYTF TRBJ1-2 TRBV4-3 few 15 TRBD1
TGTGCCAGCAGTACCGGCCGGACAGGGAATTCACCCCTCCACTTT CASSTGRTGNSPLHF TRBJ1-6 TRBV28 - 15 TRBD1
TGTGCCAGCAGCTCCGTCCGTCGCCCGGGCACCATATATTTT CASSSVRRPGTIYF TRBJ1-3 TRBV7-9 - 14 -
TGTGCCAGCAGGGGACGGGGAGTTTACGAGCAGTACTTC CASRGRGVYEQYF TRBJ2-7 TRBV2 few 13 -
TGTGCCACCAGCAGAGATTCCGGGACTAGTGTTGGCAATCAGCCCCAGCATTTT CATSRDSGTSVGNQPQHF TRBJ1-5 TRBV15 - 18 -
TGTGCCAGCACCCTTGGACAGGGGTACTCACCCCTCCACTTT CASTLGQGYSPLHF TRBJ1-6 TRBV7-2 - 14 TRBD1
TGTGCCAGCAGCGTGGAAAGCCTCACAGATACGCAGTATTTT CASSVESLTDTQYF TRBJ2-3 TRBV9 - 14 -
TGTGCCAGCAGCCAATCCCCCACAGGGGGCTGGGGAAACACCATATATTTT CASSQSPTGGWGNTIYF TRBJ1-3 TRBV4-2 once 17 TRBD1
TGTGCCAGCTCACCACGGGGGACAGGGAATTCACCCCTCCACTTT CASSPRGTGNSPLHF TRBJ1-6 TRBV18 - 15 TRBD1
TGCAGTGCTAGTCCGCCTAGGGGGTATAGCAATCAGCCCCAGCATTTT CSASPPRGYSNQPQHF TRBJ1-5 TRBV20-1 - 16 -